This T cell receptor (beta chain) came from a study of T cells in localized non-small cell lung cancer. Using immunoSEQ multiplex PCR, the repertoire was profiled, and TCRdb retains in-frame clones only, with some absent. This sample has roughly 72,000 clones, with more than 70% found just once. As regards this clone: The CDR3 ends on some other residue instead of the conserved phenylalanine or tryptophan, so this is likely a read error. The DNA is omitted, as the CDR3 cannot be located on it reliably, and the CDR3 follows TCRdb's listing.

Germline loops: CDR1 SGHRS, CDR2 YFSETQ. The CDR3 totals 13 residues, both ends included. J is TRBJ2-7 and V is TRBV5-1; the table assigns TRBD1, which was not confirmed against the DNA. This TCR was sampled from an older female donor with stage I lung adenocarcinoma. The material was peripheral blood, obtained before any cancer treatment. This CDR3 reads CASSLVPGSNSEC.